This note documents a single TCR beta chain sequence. This entry is derived from a study of blood T cell repertoires in COVID-19. Study summary: COVID-19 samples collected from the United States, Italy and Spain covered acute and convalescent phases.

Per the authors' pipeline: Reference gene primers were amplified, and this amplification served to estimate nucleated cell counts. TCRdb keeps only in-frame clones here, not all; method: immunoSEQ multiplex PCR. The DNA gave D and trimming, while V, J and clone size come from that table. The sample lists about 33,000 clones; more than 75% were seen once. The length of the CDR3 is 15 residues. CDR1 is LNHDA and CDR2 is SQIVND in the germline V gene (reference sequence). Between the trimmed V and J ends, which lost 3 bases and 4 bases, there was a span of 15 bases. Source material: peripheral blood. The rearrangement joins TRBV19 to TRBJ1-2; possibly TRBD1 for D (6 bases). This receptor was identified in a man between 70 and 80 years old with acute or convalescent COVID-19. Written as DNA, the CDR3 is TGTGCCAGTAGTATTGGCGGGGGGCGAGGCTATGGCTACACCTTC. Translating gives CASSIGGGRGYGYTF.